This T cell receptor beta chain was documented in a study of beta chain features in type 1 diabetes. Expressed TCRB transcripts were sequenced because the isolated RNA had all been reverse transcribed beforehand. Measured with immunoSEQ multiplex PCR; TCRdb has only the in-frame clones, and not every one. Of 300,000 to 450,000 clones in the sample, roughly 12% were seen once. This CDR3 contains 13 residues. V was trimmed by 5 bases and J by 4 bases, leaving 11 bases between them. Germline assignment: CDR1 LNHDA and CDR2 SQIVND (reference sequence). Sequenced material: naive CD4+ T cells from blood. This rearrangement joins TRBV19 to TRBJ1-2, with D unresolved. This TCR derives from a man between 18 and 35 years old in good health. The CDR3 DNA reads TGTGCCAGTAGTCCCTTTGAGGGCTATGGCTACACCTTC. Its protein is CASSPFEGYGYTF.